One sample yielded the 2 T cell receptor beta chains listed below, sequenced in a study of T cell clonotyping in hematopoietic cell transplantation. Time point in this sample: recipient sample about 28 days before transplant, after cytoreduction. Data came from immunoSEQ multiplex PCR; TCRdb stores just in-frame clones and leaves some out. This sample has fewer than 15,000 clones; over 80% occur once, and the top ten carry approximately 17%. Sequencing was performed on peripheral blood mononuclear cells, taken before stem cell transplant. The receptors stem from a man aged 60-69 years with acute myeloid leukemia. Some clones in this sample may be carry-over from other donors' samples.

This clone was seen a handful of times. The V call is TRBV5-4, the J call TRBJ2-1, with D perhaps matching TRBD1 or TRBD2 (5 bases each). This CDR3 has 12 residues. Germline V gene sequence: CDR1 SGHNT, CDR2 YYREEE (reference sequence). V lost 3 bases to trimming and J lost 7 bases, with 8 bases between them. Here the CDR3 reads CASSYGTNEQFF. Here the CDR3 DNA reads TGTGCCAGCAGCTACGGGACGAATGAGCAGTTCTTC.

The chain couples TRBV2 to TRBJ1-2; D not certain. Germline assignment: CDR1 SNHLY and CDR2 FYNNEI. The CDR3 has 13 residues. The V gene lost 7 bases and the J gene lost 2 bases, with 11 bases spanning the gap. DNA for the CDR3: TGTGCCAGCACCGGAGACACAAACTATGGCTACACCTTC. It yields the protein CASTGDTNYGYTF.